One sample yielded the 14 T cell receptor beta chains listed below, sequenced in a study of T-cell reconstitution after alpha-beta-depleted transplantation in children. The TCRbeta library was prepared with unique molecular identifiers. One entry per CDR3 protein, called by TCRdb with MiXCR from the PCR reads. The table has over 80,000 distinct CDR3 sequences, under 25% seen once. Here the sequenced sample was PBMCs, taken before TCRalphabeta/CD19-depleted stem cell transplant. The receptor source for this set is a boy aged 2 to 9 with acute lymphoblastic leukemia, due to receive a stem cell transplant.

CDR3 loop: CASSLDLIQQFF. CDR3 in DNA: TGTGCCAGCAGCTTAGATCTCATCCAGCAGTTCTTC. This chain joins TRBV7-2 and TRBJ2-1, with D unclear. The V and J ends lost 1 base and 11 bases respectively, with 9 bases between them. Germline CDR1 is SGHTA and CDR2 is FQGNSA. The CDR3 has 12 residues.

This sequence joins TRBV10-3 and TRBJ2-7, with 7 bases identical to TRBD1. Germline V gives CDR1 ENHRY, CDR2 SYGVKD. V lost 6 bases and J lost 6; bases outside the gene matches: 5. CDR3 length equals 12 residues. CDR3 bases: TGTGCCATCAGGATGACAGGGATCGAGCAGTACTTC. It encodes CAIRMTGIEQYF.

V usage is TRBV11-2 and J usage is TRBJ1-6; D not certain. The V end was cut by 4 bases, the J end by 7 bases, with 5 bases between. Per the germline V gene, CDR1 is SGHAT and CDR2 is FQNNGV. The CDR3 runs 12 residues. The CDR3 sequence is CASSSQNSPLHF. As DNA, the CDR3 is TGTGCCAGCAGCTCGCAAAATTCACCCCTCCACTTT.

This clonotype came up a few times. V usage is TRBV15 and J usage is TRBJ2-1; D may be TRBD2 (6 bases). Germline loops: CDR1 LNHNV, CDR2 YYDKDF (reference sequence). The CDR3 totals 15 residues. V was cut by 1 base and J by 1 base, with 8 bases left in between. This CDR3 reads CATSRVGLSYNEQFF. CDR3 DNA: TGTGCCACCAGCAGAGTAGGACTATCCTACAATGAGCAGTTCTTC.

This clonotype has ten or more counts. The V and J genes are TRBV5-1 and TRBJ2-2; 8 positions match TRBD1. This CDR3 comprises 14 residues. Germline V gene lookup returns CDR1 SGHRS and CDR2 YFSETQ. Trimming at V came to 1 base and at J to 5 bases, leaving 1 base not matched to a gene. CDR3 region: CASSLTGGTGELFF. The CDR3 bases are TGCGCCAGCAGCTTGACAGGGGGGACCGGGGAGCTGTTTTTT.

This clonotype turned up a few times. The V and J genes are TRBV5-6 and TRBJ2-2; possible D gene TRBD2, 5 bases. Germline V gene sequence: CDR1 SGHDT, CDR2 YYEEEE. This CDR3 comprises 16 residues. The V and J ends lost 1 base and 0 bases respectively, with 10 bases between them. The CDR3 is CASSLFEGPNTGELFF. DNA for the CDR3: TGTGCCAGCAGCTTGTTCGAGGGCCCGAACACCGGGGAGCTGTTTTTT. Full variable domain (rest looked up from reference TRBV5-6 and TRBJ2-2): DAGVTQSPTHLIKTRGQQVTLRCSPKSGHDTVSWYQQALGQGPQFIFQYYEEEERQRGNFPDRFSGHQFPNYSSELNVNALLLGDSALYLCASSLFEGPNTGELFFGEGSRLTVL.

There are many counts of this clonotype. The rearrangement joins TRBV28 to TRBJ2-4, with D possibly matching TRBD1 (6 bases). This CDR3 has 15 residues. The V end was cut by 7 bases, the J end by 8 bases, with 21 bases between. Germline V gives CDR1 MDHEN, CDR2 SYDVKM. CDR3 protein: CASTAGQGLGDIQYF. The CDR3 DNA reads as TGTGCCAGCACCGCGGGTCAGGGGCTGGGGGACATTCAGTACTTC.

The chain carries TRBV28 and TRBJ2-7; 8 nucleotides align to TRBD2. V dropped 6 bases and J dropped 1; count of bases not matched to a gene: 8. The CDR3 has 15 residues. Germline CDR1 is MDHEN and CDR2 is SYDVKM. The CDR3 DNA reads TGTGCCAGCAGGTCTACTAGCGGAGGATCCTACGAGCAGTACTTC. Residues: CASRSTSGGSYEQYF.

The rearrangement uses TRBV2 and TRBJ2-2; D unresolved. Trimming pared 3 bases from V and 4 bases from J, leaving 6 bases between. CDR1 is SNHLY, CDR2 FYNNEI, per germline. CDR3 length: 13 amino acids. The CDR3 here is CASSEQITGELFF. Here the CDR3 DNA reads TGTGCCAGCAGTGAGCAGATCACCGGGGAGCTGTTTTTT.

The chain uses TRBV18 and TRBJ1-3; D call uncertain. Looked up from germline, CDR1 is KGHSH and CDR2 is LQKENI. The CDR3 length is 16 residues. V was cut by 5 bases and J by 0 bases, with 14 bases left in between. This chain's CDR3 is CASSADLTSSGNTIYF. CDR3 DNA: TGTGCCAGCTCAGCAGACCTAACAAGCTCTGGAAACACCATATATTTT. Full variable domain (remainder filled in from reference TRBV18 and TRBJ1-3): NAGVMQNPRHLVRRRGQEARLRCSPMKGHSHVYWYRQLPEEGLKFMVYLQKENIIDESGMPKERFSAEFPKEGPSILRIQQVVRGDSAAYFCASSADLTSSGNTIYFGEGSWLTVV.

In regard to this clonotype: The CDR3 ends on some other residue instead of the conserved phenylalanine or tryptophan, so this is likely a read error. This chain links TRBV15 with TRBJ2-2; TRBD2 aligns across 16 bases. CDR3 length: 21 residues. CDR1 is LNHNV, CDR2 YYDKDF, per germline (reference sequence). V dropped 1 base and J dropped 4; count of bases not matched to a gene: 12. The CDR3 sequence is CATSRGSLGTSGRAGTGELFL. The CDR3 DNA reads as TGTGCCACCAGCAGAGGGTCCCTCGGGACTAGCGGGAGGGCCGGCACCGGGGAGCTGTTTTTA.

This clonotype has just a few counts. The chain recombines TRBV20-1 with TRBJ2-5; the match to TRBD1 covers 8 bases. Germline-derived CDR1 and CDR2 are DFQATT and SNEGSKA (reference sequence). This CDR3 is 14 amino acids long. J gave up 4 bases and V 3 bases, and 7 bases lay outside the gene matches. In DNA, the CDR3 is TGCAGTGCTAGTCCAGGGGGCTTTTCAGAGACCCAGTACTTC. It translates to CSASPGGFSETQYF.

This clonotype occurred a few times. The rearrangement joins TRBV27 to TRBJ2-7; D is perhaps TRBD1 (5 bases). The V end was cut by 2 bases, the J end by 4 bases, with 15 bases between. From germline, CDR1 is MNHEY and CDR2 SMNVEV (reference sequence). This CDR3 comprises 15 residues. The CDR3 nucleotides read TGTGCCAGCAGTTTAACCGCAGGGAAGAGGTACGAGCAGTACTTC. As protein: CASSLTAGKRYEQYF.

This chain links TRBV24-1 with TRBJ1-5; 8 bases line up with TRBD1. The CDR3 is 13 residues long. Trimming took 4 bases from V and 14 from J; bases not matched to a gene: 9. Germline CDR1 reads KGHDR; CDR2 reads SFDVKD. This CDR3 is CATSEAGTGVEHF. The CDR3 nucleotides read TGTGCCACCAGTGAAGCCGGGACAGGAGTGGAGCATTTT.